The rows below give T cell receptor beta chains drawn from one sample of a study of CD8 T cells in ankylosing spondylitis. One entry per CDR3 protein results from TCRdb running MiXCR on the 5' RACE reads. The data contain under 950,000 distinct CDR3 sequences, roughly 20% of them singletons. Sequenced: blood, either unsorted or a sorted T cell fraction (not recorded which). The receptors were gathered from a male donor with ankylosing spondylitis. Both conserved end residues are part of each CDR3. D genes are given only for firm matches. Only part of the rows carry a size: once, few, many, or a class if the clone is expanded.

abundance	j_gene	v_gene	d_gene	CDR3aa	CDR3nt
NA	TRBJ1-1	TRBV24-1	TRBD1	CATSDSEGAGSEAFF	TGTGCCACCAGTGATTCTGAGGGGGCGGGAAGTGAAGCTTTCTTT
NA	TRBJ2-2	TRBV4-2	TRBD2	CASSDGTSGGGANTGELFF	TGTGCCAGCAGCGATGGGACTAGCGGGGGGGGCGCGAACACCGGGGAGCTGTTTTTT
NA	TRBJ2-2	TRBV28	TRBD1	CASSSRQGDTGELFF	TGTGCCAGCAGTTCCCGACAGGGTGACACCGGGGAGCTGTTTTTT
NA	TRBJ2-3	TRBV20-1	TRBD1	CSARPGGRTDTQYF	TGCAGTGCTAGACCAGGGGGACGCACAGATACGCAGTATTTT
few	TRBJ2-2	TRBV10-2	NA	CASRGVTGELFF	TGCGCCAGCAGAGGGGTCACCGGGGAGCTGTTTTTT
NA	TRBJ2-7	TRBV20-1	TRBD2	CSARTSGLEQYF	TGCAGTGCTAGGACTAGCGGGCTCGAGCAGTACTTC
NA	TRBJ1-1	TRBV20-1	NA	CSAKAREVTEAFF	TGCAGTGCTAAGGCCAGGGAGGTAACTGAAGCTTTCTTT
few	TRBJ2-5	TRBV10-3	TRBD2	CAISESYRLAGGQETQYF	TGTGCCATCAGTGAGTCGTATCGACTAGCGGGAGGGCAGGAGACCCAGTACTTC
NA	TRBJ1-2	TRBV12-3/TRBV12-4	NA	CASAGVGGAQKNYGYTF	TGTGCCAGCGCAGGGGTCGGAGGGGCGCAAAAGAACTATGGCTACACCTTC
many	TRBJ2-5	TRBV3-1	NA	CASSQGKETQYF	TGTGCCAGCAGCCAAGGAAAAGAGACCCAGTACTTC
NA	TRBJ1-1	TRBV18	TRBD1	CASSPPGQGAGTEAFF	TGTGCCAGCTCACCACCGGGACAGGGGGCGGGCACTGAAGCTTTCTTT
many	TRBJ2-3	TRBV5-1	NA	CASSSTRTRTDTQYF	TGCGCCAGCAGCTCAACTCGGACTCGCACAGATACGCAGTATTTT
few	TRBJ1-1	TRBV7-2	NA	CASSIGTGTEAFF	TGTGCCAGCAGCATAGGGACGGGCACTGAAGCTTTCTTT
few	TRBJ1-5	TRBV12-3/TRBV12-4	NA	CASSPQGYSNQPQHF	TGTGCCAGCAGTCCACAGGGTTATAGCAATCAGCCCCAGCATTTT
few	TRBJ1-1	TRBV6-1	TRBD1	CATRGQGASNTEAFF	TGTGCCACCCGGGGACAGGGGGCGTCGAACACTGAAGCTTTCTTT
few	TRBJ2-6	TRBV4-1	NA	CASSQGNQSSGANVLTF	TGCGCCAGCAGCCAAGGCAATCAGAGCTCTGGGGCCAACGTCCTGACTTTC
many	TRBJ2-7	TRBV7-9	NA	CASSPPGSYEQYF	TGCGCCAGCAGCCCCCCGGGCTCCTACGAGCAGTACTTC
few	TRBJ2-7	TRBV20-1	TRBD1	CSARTGQGAREQYF	TGCAGTGCTAGGACCGGACAGGGGGCGCGGGAGCAGTACTTC
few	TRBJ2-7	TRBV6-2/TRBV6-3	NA	CASSYSGDNYYEQYF	TGTGCCAGCAGTTACAGTGGGGACAACTACTACGAGCAGTACTTC
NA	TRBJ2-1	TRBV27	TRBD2	CASGTSDYNEQFF	TGTGCCTCTGGGACTAGCGATTACAATGAGCAGTTCTTC
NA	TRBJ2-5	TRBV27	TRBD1	CASSPHPTGKGEYQETQYF	TGTGCCAGCAGTCCCCACCCGACAGGGAAAGGGGAGTACCAAGAGACCCAGTACTTC
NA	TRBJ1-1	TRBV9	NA	CASSVVSGSFAEAFF	TGTGCCAGCAGCGTAGTGTCAGGTAGCTTCGCTGAAGCTTTCTTT
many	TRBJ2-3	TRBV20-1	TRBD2	CSARRLAEVTDTQYF	TGCAGTGCTAGACGACTAGCGGAGGTCACAGATACGCAGTATTTT
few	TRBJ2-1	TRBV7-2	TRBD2	CASSSKAGGPGEQFF	TGTGCCAGCAGCTCAAAAGCGGGAGGGCCGGGTGAGCAGTTCTTC
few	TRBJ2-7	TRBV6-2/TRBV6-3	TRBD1	CASSPGQGWVRASYEQYF	TGTGCCAGCAGTCCGGGACAGGGCTGGGTTCGAGCCTCCTACGAGCAGTACTTC
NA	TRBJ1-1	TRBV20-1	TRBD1	CSAREGTVNTEAFF	TGCAGTGCTAGAGAGGGGACAGTGAACACTGAAGCTTTCTTT
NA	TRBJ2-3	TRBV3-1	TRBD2	CASSHQGGGAIDTQYF	TGTGCCAGCAGCCATCAAGGCGGGGGGGCCATAGATACGCAGTATTTT
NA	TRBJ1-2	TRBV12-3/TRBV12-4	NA	CASTTGEGNSEGYTF	TGTGCCAGCACTACGGGGGAGGGTAATTCTGAGGGCTACACCTTC
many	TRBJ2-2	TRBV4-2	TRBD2	CASSQELAGGRTGELFF	TGTGCCAGCAGCCAAGAACTAGCGGGAGGGCGGACCGGGGAGCTGTTTTTT
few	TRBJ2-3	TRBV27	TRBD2	CASSSTSGGPQDTQYF	TGTGCCAGCAGTTCGACTAGCGGGGGGCCTCAAGATACGCAGTATTTT
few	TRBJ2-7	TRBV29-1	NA	CSVVDSAYEQYF	TGCAGCGTTGTGGACAGTGCCTACGAGCAGTACTTC
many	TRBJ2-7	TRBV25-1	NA	CASSESGFSYEQYF	TGTGCCAGCAGTGAATCAGGGTTTTCCTACGAGCAGTACTTC
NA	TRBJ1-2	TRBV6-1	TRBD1	CASSKGQVNGYTF	TGTGCCAGCAGTAAAGGACAGGTCAACGGCTACACCTTC
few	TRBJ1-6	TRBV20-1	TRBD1	CSARLGQARSPLHF	TGCAGTGCTAGACTGGGACAGGCCCGTTCACCCCTCCACTTT
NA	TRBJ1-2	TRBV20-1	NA	CSARAQTFGYTF	TGCAGTGCTAGGGCTCAGACGTTTGGCTACACCTTC
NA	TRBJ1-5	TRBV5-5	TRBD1	CASSIDRGNQPQHF	TGTGCCAGCAGCATAGACAGGGGCAATCAGCCCCAGCATTTT
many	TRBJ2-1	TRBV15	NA	CATSRERGAYNEQFF	TGTGCCACCAGCAGGGAAAGGGGCGCCTACAATGAGCAGTTCTTC
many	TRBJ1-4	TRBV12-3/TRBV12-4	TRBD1	CASSFQGVKLFF	TGTGCCAGCAGTTTCCAGGGGGTAAAACTGTTTTTT
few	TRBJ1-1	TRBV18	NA	CASSPGFLNEAFF	TGTGCCAGCTCACCAGGGTTTCTGAATGAAGCTTTCTTT
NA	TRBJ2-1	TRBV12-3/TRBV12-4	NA	CASSGDTPLGWKQFF	TGTGCCAGCAGTGGGGACACTCCCTTGGGCTGGAAGCAGTTCTTC
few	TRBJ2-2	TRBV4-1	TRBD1	CASSQGPDRATGELFF	TGCGCCAGCAGCCAAGGGCCCGACAGGGCAACCGGGGAGCTGTTTTTT
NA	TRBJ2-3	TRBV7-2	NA	CASSLVNLGGDTQYF	TGTGCCAGCAGCTTAGTAAATCTCGGGGGAGATACGCAGTATTTT
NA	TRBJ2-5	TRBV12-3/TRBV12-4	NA	CASSRDGLQETQYF	TGTGCCAGCAGTCGGGACGGATTACAAGAGACCCAGTACTTC
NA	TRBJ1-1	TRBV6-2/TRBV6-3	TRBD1	CASRLTTGGFTEAFF	TGTGCCAGCAGACTCACGACAGGGGGATTCACTGAAGCTTTCTTT
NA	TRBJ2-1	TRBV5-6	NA	CASSADSSSYNEQFF	TGTGCCAGCAGCGCCGATTCGAGCTCCTACAATGAGCAGTTCTTC
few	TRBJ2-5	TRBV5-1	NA	CASSLEDGPQETQYF	TGCGCCAGCAGCTTGGAGGACGGACCCCAAGAGACCCAGTACTTC
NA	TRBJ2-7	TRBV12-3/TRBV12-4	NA	CASSFWGDHEQYF	TGTGCCAGCAGTTTCTGGGGGGACCACGAGCAGTACTTC
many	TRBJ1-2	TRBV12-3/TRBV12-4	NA	CASSTQRRGYGYTF	TGTGCCAGCAGTACACAAAGGAGGGGCTATGGCTACACCTTC
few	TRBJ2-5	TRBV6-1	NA	CASSEVRTAPTQYF	TGTGCCAGCAGTGAAGTACGGACAGCCCCGACCCAGTACTTC
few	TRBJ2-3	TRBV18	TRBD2	CASSPRTSGRSDTQYF	TGTGCCAGCTCACCGAGGACTAGCGGGAGGTCAGATACGCAGTATTTT
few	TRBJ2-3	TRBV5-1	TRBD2	CASSLLPPGGGTPDTQYF	TGCGCCAGCAGCCTCCTTCCCCCCGGCGGGGGGACCCCAGATACGCAGTATTTT
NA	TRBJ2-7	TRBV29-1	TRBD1	CSGGQGSSYEQYF	TGCAGCGGGGGACAGGGGAGCTCCTACGAGCAGTACTTC
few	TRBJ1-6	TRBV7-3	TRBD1	CASSLQGHGNSPLHF	TGTGCCAGCAGCCTACAGGGGCACGGGAATTCACCCCTCCACTTT